Each of the 3 T cell receptor beta chains below was sequenced from the same sample in a study of shared T cell receptors in the human thymus. This table comes from immunoSEQ multiplex PCR, and its TCRdb copy is limited to in-frame clones, with some not included. The data hold hundreds of thousands of clones, with 87% observed a single time. The same sample was also studied in work on human thymus T cells.

The sequencing input was thymocytes. The origin of the receptors is a boy under three years old with a congenital heart defect.

This rearrangement joins TRBV9 to TRBJ2-5; TRBD1 agrees at 10 bases. In germline, CDR1 is SGDLS, CDR2 YYNGEE. The CDR3 sequence is 17 residues long. V lost 0 bases and J lost 1; bases outside the gene matches: 6. The CDR3 DNA sequence: TGTGCCAGCAGCGTAGCGGGACAGGGGAGCCCCCAAGAGACCCAGTACTTC. As protein: CASSVAGQGSPQETQYF.

V is TRBV4-1 and J is TRBJ2-7, with a tentative D call TRBD2 (6 bases). Germline V CDR1 and CDR2: MGHRA, YSYEKL. Trimming cost V 0 bases and J 0 bases, with 18 bases left between them. CDR3 size: 18 residues. The CDR3 here is CASSQEADRGRPSYEQYF. In DNA form, the CDR3 reads TGCGCCAGCAGCCAAGAGGCGGACCGGGGGAGGCCCTCCTACGAGCAGTACTTC.

The genes are TRBV27 and TRBJ2-5; D is perhaps TRBD2 (6 bases). The germline V and J ends were trimmed by 2 bases and 1 base, with 17 bases remaining between them. The CDR3 has 17 amino acids. Germline loops: CDR1 MNHEY, CDR2 SMNVEV (reference sequence). In nucleotides, the CDR3 is TGTGCCAGCAGTTTAAGTAGGAGTAGCGGAGGCCAAGAGACCCAGTACTTC. The encoded protein is CASSLSRSSGGQETQYF.